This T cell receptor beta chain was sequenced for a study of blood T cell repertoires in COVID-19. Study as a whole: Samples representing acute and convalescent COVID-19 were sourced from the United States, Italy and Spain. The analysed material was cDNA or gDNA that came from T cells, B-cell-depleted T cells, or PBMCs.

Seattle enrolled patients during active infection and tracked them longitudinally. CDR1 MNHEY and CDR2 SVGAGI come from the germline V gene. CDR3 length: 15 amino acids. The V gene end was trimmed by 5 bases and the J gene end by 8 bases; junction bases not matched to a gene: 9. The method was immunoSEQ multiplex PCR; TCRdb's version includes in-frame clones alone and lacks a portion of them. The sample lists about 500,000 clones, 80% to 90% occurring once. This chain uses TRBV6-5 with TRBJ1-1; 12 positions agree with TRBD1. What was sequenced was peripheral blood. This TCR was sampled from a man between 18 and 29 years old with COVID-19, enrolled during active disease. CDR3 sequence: CASSLGTGGFGEAFF. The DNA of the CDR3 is TGTGCCAGCAGTCTGGGGACAGGGGGCTTCGGGGAAGCTTTCTTT.